This T cell receptor (beta chain) was retrieved from a study of PD-L1 blockade in urothelial cancer. Study in general: Patients commenced atezolizumab in 2014, and it was given at 1,200 mg intravenously every 3 weeks. In the patient group, most of the 29 were males with bladder-origin urothelial cancer. Investigators checked blood 3 weeks (second dose) and 6 weeks after treatment start. The study's findings and limits: Pretreatment TCR clonality in blood, when below the median, was predictive of better survival.

The time point was: pretreatment peripheral blood. With regard to this clone: Its antigen is unidentified. Other nucleotide sequences from this sample produce the same CDR3.

The V end lost 0 bases, the J end lost 2 bases, and 9 bases lay between the germline ends. Per germline, CDR1 SGDLS and CDR2 YYNGEE. This CDR3 comprises 14 residues. Some clones are missing from TCRdb's copy, which holds only in-frame ones; the method was immunoSEQ multiplex PCR. The sample contains 45,000 to 65,000 clones, roughly 87% of which appear only once. The sequences come from PBMCs, collected around atezolizumab (anti-PD-L1) treatment. The chain uses TRBV9 and TRBJ2-7; tentatively, D is TRBD1 (5 bases). This receptor was identified in a man aged 70-80 years with urothelial cancer. CDR3 protein: CASSVGGSTYEQYF. CDR3 bases: TGTGCCAGCAGCGTAGGGGGCAGCACCTACGAGCAGTACTTC.